This T cell receptor (beta chain) appears in the sequencing data of a study of blood T cell repertoires in COVID-19. The germline V gene has CDR1 SEHNR and CDR2 FQNEAQ (reference sequence). CDR3 length: 14 amino acids. J lost 5 bases, V lost 5 bases, and 6 bases had no gene match. Repertoires were generated with immunoSEQ multiplex PCR, while TCRdb's copy carries only in-frame clones and drops some. The table records 200,000 to 300,000 clones, around 80% of them present only once. This TCR was sampled from a human donor in a cohort sampled during active COVID-19. The J gene is TRBJ1-1, the V gene TRBV7-9, with TRBD1 identical over 9 bases. Specimen: peripheral blood. CDR3: CASSTGQGRTEAFF. CDR3 DNA: TGTGCCAGCAGCACGGGACAGGGTAGGACTGAAGCTTTCTTT.